These 29 T cell receptor beta chains came from one sample sequenced in a study of blood T cells in healthy people across ages. PCR was performed a second time for roughly 7 to 11 cycles using a sample-barcoded 5' primer and a J-beta primer mix. TCRdb ran MiXCR on the 5' RACE reads and lists one entry per CDR3 protein. The data contain 1.6 million or so distinct CDR3 sequences, almost 35% of them singletons. Source material: blood. These receptors were taken from a woman in her twenties or thirties in good health.

The rearrangement uses TRBV4-2 and TRBJ2-1, with D perhaps matching TRBD1 (6 bases). Germline V gene sequence: CDR1 LGHNA, CDR2 YNFKEQ. The germline V and J ends were trimmed by 4 bases and 4 bases, with 29 bases remaining between them. This CDR3 has 20 residues. The CDR3 here is CASSRAPTGYASLWYNEQFF. As DNA, the CDR3 is TGTGCCAGCAGCCGAGCTCCTACAGGGTACGCCAGCCTGTGGTACAATGAGCAGTTCTTC.

This clonotype occurred many times. The V and J genes are TRBV27 and TRBJ1-1, with 10 bases aligning to TRBD1. V gave up 0 bases and J gave up 10 bases; unmatched junction bases: 2. This CDR3 spans 13 amino acids. The germline gives CDR1 MNHEY, CDR2 SMNVEV (reference sequence). CDR3 sequence (DNA): TGTGCCAGCAGTTTATCAAGGACAGGGGGAGCTTTCTTT. Its protein product is CASSLSRTGGAFF.

The CDR3 spells CASSQDFGLAGGNTGELFF. The CDR3 bases are TGCGCCAGCAGCCAAGACTTCGGACTAGCGGGAGGTAACACCGGGGAGCTGTTTTTT. The J gene is TRBJ2-2, the V gene TRBV4-1, with 14 bases fitting TRBD2. The germline V gene has CDR1 MGHRA and CDR2 YSYEKL. J was trimmed by 2 bases and V by 0 bases; bases with no gene match: 5. The CDR3 is made up of 19 amino acids.

V gene TRBV9 combines with J gene TRBJ1-1, with D unresolved. Germline CDR1 reads SGDLS; CDR2 reads YYNGEE. The CDR3 covers 14 residues. With 0 bases removed from V and 0 bases from J, the gap between germline ends came to 6 bases. CDR3 in amino acids: CASSVEGVNTEAFF. As DNA, the CDR3 is TGTGCCAGCAGCGTAGAGGGAGTGAACACTGAAGCTTTCTTT.

A few counts support this clonotype. V is TRBV29-1 and J is TRBJ2-1; a weak D match, TRBD2 (5 bases). This CDR3 spans 13 amino acids. Trimming cost V 7 bases and J 0 bases, with 10 bases left between them. Germline assignment: CDR1 SQVTM and CDR2 ANQGSEA. CDR3 nucleotide sequence: TGCAGCGCCGGGGTGAGCTCCTACAATGAGCAGTTCTTC. This encodes CSAGVSSYNEQFF.

CDR3 bases: TGCGCCAGCAGCTTGGTGGGGGGGCCAGCAGATACGCAGTATTTT. Its translation: CASSLVGGPADTQYF. The chain combines TRBV5-1 with TRBJ2-3, with a tentative D call TRBD2 (7 bases). The V end lost 0 bases, the J end lost 4 bases, and 12 bases lay between the germline ends. The V gene's germline CDR1 is SGHRS and CDR2 YFSETQ. The CDR3 has 15 residues.

V and J are TRBV20-1 and TRBJ1-1; tentatively, D is TRBD1 (6 bases). Per the germline V gene, CDR1 is DFQATT and CDR2 is SNEGSKA (reference sequence). Between the trimmed V and J ends, which lost 0 bases and 7 bases, there was a span of 9 bases. The CDR3 is made up of 12 amino acids. The CDR3 DNA sequence: TGCAGTGCTAGAGATGTACAGGGTGAAGCTTTCTTT. Protein product: CSARDVQGEAFF.

The CDR3 nucleotides read TGCGCCAGCAGTGATGGTGGAGTTTGGCCCCAGCATTTT. Encoded protein: CASSDGGVWPQHF. This sequence joins TRBV10-2 and TRBJ1-5; D not certain. The V gene's germline CDR1 is WSHSY and CDR2 SAAADI. V dropped 3 bases and J dropped 9 bases, with 12 bases sitting between them. The CDR3 covers 13 residues.

The V call is TRBV6-6, the J call TRBJ2-5; D remains unclear. This CDR3 spans 14 amino acids. Germline-derived CDR1 and CDR2 are MNHNY and SVGAGI (reference sequence). Trimming stripped 5 bases from V and 5 bases from J, with 15 bases between. CDR3 residues: CASSIGSQRETQYF. In nucleotides, the CDR3 is TGTGCCAGCAGTATCGGGTCCCAAAGGGAGACCCAGTACTTC.

About this clonotype itself: One junction end disagrees with the germline gene, perhaps due to a read error. The V and J genes are TRBV27 and TRBJ2-3, with 13 bases lining up with TRBD2. Germline CDR1 is MNHEY and CDR2 is SMNVEV (reference sequence). The CDR3 totals 15 residues. CDR3 DNA: TGTGCCAGCAGTTCGGGACTAGCGGGAAGGGATACGCGGTATTTT. Translating gives CASSSGLAGRDTRYF.

This clonotype has just a few counts. The chain employs TRBV29-1 and TRBJ1-4, with D possibly TRBD1 on 6 matching bases. This CDR3 region has 13 residues. Germline V lookup: CDR1 SQVTM, CDR2 ANQGSEA. The V gene lost 7 bases and the J gene lost 8 bases, with 17 bases spanning the gap. The CDR3 nucleotides are TGCAGCGCCGGAAGAGGGGGAAAAGAAAAACTGTTTTTT. Its protein product is CSAGRGGKEKLFF.

Many counts were recorded for this clonotype. J is TRBJ2-3 and V is TRBV20-1; TRBD2 agrees at 15 bases. The V segment lost 8 bases and the J segment 1 base; nucleotides outside the gene matches: 7. CDR3 length equals 16 residues. The V gene's germline CDR1 is DFQATT and CDR2 SNEGSKA (reference sequence). The CDR3 region has the DNA TGCAGTTTCAAGGGGACTAGCGGGGGGCGCACAGATACGCAGTATTTT. Protein: CSFKGTSGGRTDTQYF.

This clonotype came up a few times. At one boundary the junction diverges from the germline segment, which might be a read error. This chain joins TRBV6-1 and TRBJ1-5, with D hard to call. Germline V gene lookup returns CDR1 MNHNS and CDR2 SASEGT. The CDR3 covers 15 residues. CDR3 protein: CASSEALGGRQAQHF. The DNA of the CDR3 is TGTGCCAGCAGTGAAGCCCTCGGCGGCCGTCAGGCCCAGCATTTT.

The J gene is TRBJ2-1, the V gene TRBV2; 8 positions agree with TRBD1. This CDR3 has 14 residues. Germline CDR1 and CDR2: SNHLY and FYNNEI. Trimming cost V 7 bases and J 6 bases; bases outside gene matches: 8. The CDR3 loop is CASKDRDLVNEQFF. CDR3 bases: TGTGCCAGCAAGGACAGGGACTTGGTCAATGAGCAGTTCTTC.

This clonotype showed up just once. The V and J genes are TRBV24-1 and TRBJ2-1; 10 bases fit TRBD2. The J call may be faulty, since TRBJ2-7 better matches the DNA end. The germline V gene encodes CDR1 KGHDR and CDR2 SFDVKD. The CDR3 totals 16 residues. The DNA of the CDR3 is TGTGCCACCAGTGACCGTAGCGGGAGGACCTACAATGAGCAGTACTTC. Encoded protein: CATSDRSGRTYNEQYF.

This clonotype occurred a few times. The gene calls are TRBV5-6 and TRBJ2-5; D might be TRBD1 (6 bases). The CDR3 has 16 residues. V lost 0 bases and J 0 bases, leaving 12 bases between the germline ends. Germline CDR1 reads SGHDT; CDR2 reads YYEEEE. CDR3 sequence reads: CASSLDRDRYQETQYF. The CDR3 coding sequence is TGTGCCAGCAGCTTGGACAGGGACCGGTACCAAGAGACCCAGTACTTC.

The genes are TRBV5-1 and TRBJ1-1, with 7 bases identical to TRBD1. The CDR3 is 14 residues long. After removal of 3 bases from V and 4 bases from J, the junction contained 6 bases not matched to a gene. CDR1 and CDR2 (germline): SGHRS, YFSETQ. The CDR3 sequence is CASSSDSGGTEAFF. CDR3 in DNA: TGCGCCAGCAGCTCCGACTCAGGGGGCACTGAAGCTTTCTTT. Full variable domain (remainder filled in from reference TRBV5-1 and TRBJ1-1): KAGVTQTPRYLIKTRGQQVTLSCSPISGHRSVSWYQQTPGQGLQFLFEYFSETQRNKGNFPGRFSGRQFSNSRSEMNVSTLELGDSALYLCASSSDSGGTEAFFGQGTRLTVV.

This chain joins TRBV11-2 and TRBJ2-5; D may correspond to TRBD1 or TRBD2 (5 bases each). CDR1 and CDR2 from the germline V gene are SGHAT and FQNNGV. CDR3 length: 15 residues. Trimming removed 4 bases from V and 5 bases from J, with 17 bases in between. The CDR3 loop reads CASSSLQGRGETQYF. DNA of the CDR3: TGTGCCAGCAGCTCTCTGCAGGGCCGAGGGGAGACCCAGTACTTC.

The J gene is TRBJ1-4, the V gene TRBV10-3; D is ambiguous. This CDR3 spans 17 amino acids. Germline V gene sequence: CDR1 ENHRY, CDR2 SYGVKD. Trimming left V 2 bases short and J 0 bases short, with 13 bases between. The CDR3 DNA sequence: TGTGCCATCAGTGAGACCGGCCCCCATGCAACTAATGAAAAACTGTTTTTT. Its translation: CAISETGPHATNEKLFF.

There are a few counts of this clonotype. Written as DNA, the CDR3 is TGTGCCAGCAGCCAGGGACTAGCGGGAGTAGGGTGGAATGAGCAGTTCTTC. It is translated as CASSQGLAGVGWNEQFF. The chain uses TRBV5-4 and TRBJ2-1, with 14 bases fitting TRBD2. This CDR3 is built from 17 residues. From germline, CDR1 is SGHNT and CDR2 YYREEE (reference sequence). Trimming took 4 bases from V and 7 from J; bases not matched to a gene: 10.

This rearrangement joins TRBV12-3 or TRBV12-4 to TRBJ2-3; D is tentatively TRBD1 or TRBD2 (6 bases each). This CDR3 contains 15 residues. The germline V and J ends were trimmed by 4 bases and 4 bases, with 15 bases remaining between them. CDR3 DNA sequence: TGTGCCAGCAGTTCGGACAGAGCTAGCGCAGATACGCAGTATTTT. The encoded protein is CASSSDRASADTQYF.

This clonotype was counted only a few times. This sequence joins TRBV20-1 and TRBJ2-3, with TRBD2 identical over 12 bases. Germline V gene data show CDR1 as DFQATT and CDR2 as SNEGSKA (reference sequence). This CDR3 has 17 amino acids. V lost 3 bases, J lost 6 bases, and 13 bases stayed unmatched. The CDR3 reads CSASSVRLAGEADTQYF. CDR3 DNA: TGCAGTGCTAGTTCTGTCCGACTAGCGGGGGAAGCGGATACGCAGTATTTT.

This clonotype was seen a few times. This sequence joins TRBV3-1 and TRBJ2-5; no clear D. The CDR3 runs 12 residues. V was pared by 1 base and J by 6 bases, with 6 bases between. Germline CDR1 and CDR2: LGHDT and YNNKEL (reference sequence). CDR3 nucleotide sequence: TGTGCCAGCAGCCAAGTTGAAAAGACCCAGTACTTC. It codes for CASSQVEKTQYF.

This clonotype has just a few counts. The rearrangement uses TRBV13 and TRBJ2-5; no definite D call. V dropped 1 base and J dropped 6 bases, with 6 bases sitting between them. Germline-derived CDR1 and CDR2 are PRHDT and FYEKMQ (reference sequence). This CDR3 comprises 12 residues. The chain's CDR3 is CASSLDGQTQYF. The CDR3, as DNA: TGTGCCAGCAGCTTAGACGGGCAGACCCAGTACTTC.

This clonotype was detected a few times. This chain connects TRBV5-8 to TRBJ2-1, with 8 bases fitting TRBD1. The CDR3 has 14 amino acids. The ends lost 4 bases at V and 4 bases at J; junction bases unmatched: 4. Germline CDR1 and CDR2: SGHTS and YDEGEE. CDR3 amino acids: CASSPGQVYNEQFF. CDR3 nucleotide sequence: TGTGCCAGCAGCCCGGGACAGGTTTACAATGAGCAGTTCTTC.

V gene TRBV3-1 combines with J gene TRBJ1-4; 7 bases agree with TRBD1. J lost 8 bases, V lost 7 bases, and 10 bases had no gene match. Germline CDR1 LGHDT, CDR2 YNNKEL (reference sequence). The CDR3 loop spans 14 amino acids. The CDR3 sequence: CASITTGNLEKLFF. CDR3 bases: TGTGCCAGCATCACGACAGGGAACCTAGAAAAACTGTTTTTT.

This clonotype was observed a few times. The chain joins TRBV7-8 to TRBJ2-4; D is unresolved. The CDR3 runs 13 residues. The germline V gene encodes CDR1 SGHVS and CDR2 FQNEAQ. The V end lost 0 bases, the J end lost 13 bases, and 13 bases lay between the germline ends. As DNA, the CDR3 is TGTGCCAGCAGCTTAGCGCTGGCCATGGAGCAGTACTTC. It codes for CASSLALAMEQYF.

The chain is built from TRBV28 and TRBJ1-5; D not certain. In germline, CDR1 is MDHEN, CDR2 SYDVKM. Between the trimmed V and J ends, which lost 5 bases and 5 bases, there was a span of 16 bases. This CDR3 contains 15 residues. CDR3 nucleotide sequence: TGTGCCAGCAGTAACGGCCGGGTGGTGTATCAGCCCCAGCATTTT. It yields the protein CASSNGRVVYQPQHF.

CDR3 sequence reads: CASSQGASEAGETQYF. The CDR3 DNA is TGTGCCAGCAGCCAAGGGGCTAGCGAGGCCGGAGAGACCCAGTACTTC. The chain carries TRBV4-2 and TRBJ2-5, with TRBD2 as a possible D gene (6 bases). Germline values: CDR1 LGHNA, CDR2 YNFKEQ. Trimming took 1 base from V and 4 from J, leaving 16 bases between them. The CDR3 loop spans 16 amino acids.